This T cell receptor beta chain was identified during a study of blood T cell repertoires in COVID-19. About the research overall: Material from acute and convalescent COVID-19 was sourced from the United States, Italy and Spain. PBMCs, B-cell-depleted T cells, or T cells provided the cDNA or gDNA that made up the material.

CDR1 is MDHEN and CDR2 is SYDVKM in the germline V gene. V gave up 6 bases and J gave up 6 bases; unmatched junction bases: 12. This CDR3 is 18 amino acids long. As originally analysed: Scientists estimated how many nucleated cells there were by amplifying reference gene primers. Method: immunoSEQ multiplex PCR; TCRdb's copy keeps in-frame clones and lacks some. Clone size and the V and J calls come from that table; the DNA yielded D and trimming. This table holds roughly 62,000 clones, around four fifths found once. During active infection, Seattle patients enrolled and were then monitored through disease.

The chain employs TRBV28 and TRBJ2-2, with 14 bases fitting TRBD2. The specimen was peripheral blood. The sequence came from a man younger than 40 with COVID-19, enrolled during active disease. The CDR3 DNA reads TGTGCCAGCAGCTCGCCGACGACTAGCGGGAGGGGGTCCGGGGAGCTGTTTTTT. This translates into CASSSPTTSGRGSGELFF.